This T cell receptor (beta chain) stems from a study of blood T cell repertoires in COVID-19. For the study at large: COVID-19 samples, acute and convalescent, were from the United States, Italy and Spain. Sources were T cells, B-cell-depleted T cells, or PBMCs; the material itself was cDNA or gDNA.

Profiled with immunoSEQ multiplex PCR; TCRdb holds only in-frame clones, not every one. The table has roughly 60,000 clones, about 90% seen once. The CDR3 loop spans 17 amino acids. Germline CDR1 reads SGHRS; CDR2 reads YFSETQ. V lost 0 bases to trimming and J lost 7 bases, with 17 bases between them. Sample: peripheral blood. This chain links TRBV5-1 with TRBJ1-6; tentatively, D is TRBD1 (6 bases). This sequence was found in a human donor with acute or convalescent COVID-19. The donor label of this sample is uncertain. The CDR3 nucleotides read TGCGCCAGCAGCTTGGAACCACTACAGGGAAGCAATTCACCCCTCCACTTT. Amino acid sequence: CASSLEPLQGSNSPLHF.